A single sample gave rise to the 29 T cell receptor beta chains below, sequenced in a study of Ad26.COV2.S vaccination and SARS-CoV-2 variants. Some clones are missing from TCRdb's copy, which holds only in-frame ones; the method was immunoSEQ multiplex PCR. The repertoire consists of about 350,000 clones, with 88% occurring once and the leading ten covering 5.5% to 7%. As to treatment: around 19 received Ad26.COV2.S at low or high dose, single or two shots; roughly five received placebo; per-sample allocation not given. Sampling occurred on day 63 after the first vaccine or placebo injection. Material: peripheral blood, obtained in a trial of Ad26.COV2.S vaccine versus placebo. Every receptor here comes from a person aged 18 to 65 who received the Ad26.COV2.S COVID-19 vaccine or a placebo.

Here the CDR3 reads CASSPMDSYGYTF. As DNA, the CDR3 is TGTGCCAGCAGCCCTATGGACTCTTATGGCTACACCTTC. The rearrangement uses TRBV14 and TRBJ1-2; no clear D. Trimming cost V 4 bases and J 5 bases, with 11 bases left between them. Per the germline V gene, CDR1 is SGHDN and CDR2 is FVKESK. The CDR3 totals 13 residues.

The CDR3 DNA reads as TGTGCCAGCAGCTCGACAGGGGGGGACAATGAGCAGTTCTTC. This gives the protein CASSSTGGDNEQFF. V gene TRBV5-4 combines with J gene TRBJ2-1, with TRBD1 identical over 9 bases. CDR3 length equals 14 residues. The J segment lost 5 bases and the V segment lost 3 bases, leaving 3 bases of the junction unmatched. Germline V gene lookup returns CDR1 SGHNT and CDR2 YYREEE (reference sequence). The full variable domain, rest sourced from reference TRBV5-4 and TRBJ2-1, is ETGVTQSPTHLIKTRGQQVTLRCSSQSGHNTVSWYQQALGQGPQFIFQYYREEENGRGNFPPRFSGLQFPNYSSELNVNALELDDSALYLCASSSTGGDNEQFFGPGTRLTVL.

This chain uses TRBV5-1 with TRBJ1-5; no firm D call. V lost 4 bases, J lost 6 bases, and 14 bases lay in between. Per germline, CDR1 SGHRS and CDR2 YFSETQ. This CDR3 has 14 amino acids. The CDR3 nucleotides read TGCGCCAGCAGCCCACTCCCCAGCTCTCAGCCCCAGCATTTT. Its translation: CASSPLPSSQPQHF.

The chain is built from TRBV7-9 and TRBJ2-2; 8 nucleotides match TRBD1. Germline CDR1 SEHNR, CDR2 FQNEAQ (reference sequence). The CDR3 spans 13 residues. V trimming: 1 base; J trimming: 10 bases; junction bases outside the gene matches: 2. In nucleotides, the CDR3 is TGTGCCAGCAGCTTAGGGACAGGGAAGGAGCTGTTTTTT. Its translation is CASSLGTGKELFF. Full variable domain (missing parts from reference TRBV7-9 and TRBJ2-2): DTGVSQNPRHKITKRGQNVTFRCDPISEHNRLYWYRQTLGQGPEFLTYFQNEAQLEKSRLLSDRFSAERPKGSFSTLEIQRTEQGDSAMYLCASSLGTGKELFFGEGSRLTVL.

The rearrangement uses TRBV7-8 and TRBJ1-2, with 7 bases identical to TRBD1. V was pared by 5 bases and J by 4 bases, with 7 bases of the junction left unmatched. CDR1 and CDR2 (germline): SGHVS, FQNEAQ. The CDR3 loop spans 14 amino acids. This chain's CDR3 is CASSAAGGTYGYTF. The DNA for the CDR3 is TGTGCCAGCAGCGCCGCAGGGGGGACCTATGGCTACACCTTC. Full variable domain (remainder filled in from reference TRBV7-8 and TRBJ1-2): GAGVSQSPRYKVAKRGQDVALRCDPISGHVSLFWYQQALGQGPEFLTYFQNEAQLDKSGLPSDRFFAERPEGSVSTLKIQRTQQEDSAVYLCASSAAGGTYGYTFGSGTRLTVV.

The rearrangement joins TRBV29-1 to TRBJ2-3; no clear D. V lost 4 bases and J 6 bases, leaving 14 bases between the germline ends. The CDR3 is 13 amino acids. CDR1 SQVTM and CDR2 ANQGSEA come from the germline V gene. In DNA, the CDR3 is TGCAGCGTTGCAAGAAAGGCTCCGGATACGCAGTATTTT. Its protein is CSVARKAPDTQYF.

The J gene is TRBJ1-5, the V gene TRBV19; tentative D call: TRBD1 (6 bases). Germline CDR1 LNHDA, CDR2 SQIVND (reference sequence). The CDR3 loop spans 15 amino acids. V gave up 0 bases and J gave up 11 bases, with 17 bases separating them. CDR3 coding DNA: TGTGCCAGTAGTATAGACCCCATGGGGGCATCTACCCAGCATTTT. This sequence encodes CASSIDPMGASTQHF.

The CDR3 region is CASSLGGNSYEQYF. CDR3 sequence (DNA): TGTGCCAGCAGCTTGGGGGGAAACTCCTACGAGCAGTACTTC. V gene TRBV7-7 combines with J gene TRBJ2-7; tentative D call: TRBD2 (6 bases). The germline gives CDR1 SSHAT, CDR2 FNYEAQ (reference sequence). The CDR3 runs to 14 residues. With 3 bases removed from V and 0 bases from J, the gap between germline ends came to 9 bases.

V is TRBV7-2 and J is TRBJ1-5; D remains ambiguous. Per germline, CDR1 SGHTA and CDR2 FQGNSA. The CDR3 runs to 12 residues. V gave up 5 bases and J gave up 4 bases, with 6 bases separating them. This CDR3 is CASSVQNQPQHF. The CDR3 nucleotides are TGTGCCAGCAGCGTACAGAATCAGCCCCAGCATTTT.

The genes are TRBV5-6 and TRBJ2-5; 12 nucleotides agree with TRBD1. Looked up from germline, CDR1 is SGHDT and CDR2 is YYEEEE. The trim removed 4 bases at V and 5 bases at J, leaving 3 bases unmatched. The CDR3 is 14 amino acids. This CDR3 is CASSGTGGLETQYF. The CDR3 bases are TGTGCCAGCAGCGGGACAGGGGGCTTGGAGACCCAGTACTTC.

The rearrangement links TRBV27 to TRBJ2-5, with 9 bases lining up with TRBD2. Germline CDR1 MNHEY, CDR2 SMNVEV (reference sequence). V lost 2 bases and J lost 5; bases outside the gene matches: 6. The CDR3 spans 15 residues. CDR3 DNA: TGTGCCAGCAGTTTAAGCGGGGGGTTTGGGGAGACCCAGTACTTC. This translates into CASSLSGGFGETQYF.

The genes are TRBV7-8 and TRBJ1-2; D may be TRBD1 (5 bases). Germline V gene sequence: CDR1 SGHVS, CDR2 FQNEAQ. The CDR3 runs 14 residues. V lost 5 bases, J lost 0 bases, and 10 bases lay in between. The CDR3 sequence is CASSPGASNYGYTF. CDR3 sequence (DNA): TGTGCCAGCAGCCCCGGGGCTTCTAACTATGGCTACACCTTC.

The chain uses TRBV29-1 and TRBJ1-2; 9 bases are a match to TRBD1. CDR1 and CDR2 (germline): SQVTM, ANQGSEA. This CDR3 is 18 amino acids long. With V trimmed by 1 base and J by 5 bases, 17 bases remained unmatched. Here the CDR3 reads CSVEGDRDRVALEYGYTF. The CDR3 nucleotides are TGCAGCGTTGAAGGGGACCGGGACAGGGTGGCATTGGAGTATGGCTACACCTTC. The full variable domain, completed using reference TRBV29-1 and TRBJ1-2, is SAVISQKPSRDICQRGTSLTIQCQVDSQVTMMFWYRQQPGQSLTLIATANQGSEATYESGFVIDKFPISRPNLTFSTLTVSNMSPEDSSIYLCSVEGDRDRVALEYGYTFGSGTRLTVV.

The rearrangement joins TRBV14 to TRBJ1-1; no firm D call. The CDR3 contains 12 residues. Germline V gene data show CDR1 as SGHDN and CDR2 as FVKESK. V was cut by 4 bases and J by 7 bases, with 10 bases left in between. CDR3 bases: TGTGCCAGCAGCCGAGGGAGGGTTGAAGCTTTCTTT. Protein product: CASSRGRVEAFF.

The J gene is TRBJ1-1, the V gene TRBV20-1; TRBD1 might be the D (5 bases). Germline V gene sequence: CDR1 DFQATT, CDR2 SNEGSKA (reference sequence). The CDR3 sequence is 11 residues long. The germline V and J ends were trimmed by 6 bases and 6 bases, with 11 bases remaining between them. CDR3 DNA sequence: TGCAGTGCCCAGGGTGGGCCTGAAGCTTTCTTT. Its protein product is CSAQGGPEAFF.

In its sample, this clone was seen once. The chain carries TRBV9 and TRBJ1-5; 11 positions match TRBD1. CDR1 SGDLS and CDR2 YYNGEE come from the germline V gene. This CDR3 is built from 16 residues. Germline trimming cut 0 bases from V and 5 bases from J; bases unmatched to any gene: 4. The chain's CDR3 is CASSVGDRGFDQPQHF. The CDR3 DNA sequence: TGTGCCAGCAGCGTAGGGGACAGGGGGTTTGATCAGCCCCAGCATTTT.

The V gene is TRBV19, the J gene TRBJ2-6, with 10 bases aligning to TRBD1. Germline-derived CDR1 and CDR2 are LNHDA and SQIVND (reference sequence). V was pared by 11 bases and J by 0 bases, with 7 bases of the junction left unmatched. The CDR3 sequence is 16 residues long. CDR3 DNA: TGTGCCGCCACCGGGACAGGGGCCTCTGGGGCCAACGTCCTGACTTTC. Translated, it gives CAATGTGASGANVLTF.

This clone has a single count. V usage is TRBV10-3 and J usage is TRBJ1-1; D might be TRBD1 (6 bases). The CDR3 is 14 amino acids. Trimming cost V 6 bases and J 2 bases, with 13 bases left between them. The germline V gene encodes CDR1 ENHRY and CDR2 SYGVKD. The CDR3 region has the DNA TGTGCCATCAGCTCCCAGGACAGAAACACTGAAGCTTTCTTT. Its protein is CAISSQDRNTEAFF.

The rearrangement joins TRBV7-2 to TRBJ2-1; 7 nucleotides agree with TRBD1. The J segment lost 5 bases and the V segment lost 5 bases, leaving 9 bases of the junction unmatched. Germline CDR1 reads SGHTA; CDR2 reads FQGNSA. The CDR3 consists of 15 residues. CDR3 coding DNA: TGTGCCAGCAGCCCGGGACAGCAACTACACAATGAGCAGTTCTTC. Its protein is CASSPGQQLHNEQFF.

This chain connects TRBV6-4 to TRBJ2-2; 7 bases fit TRBD1. Germline CDR1 MRHNA, CDR2 SNTAGT. The CDR3 length is 14 residues. With V trimmed by 3 bases and J by 3 bases, 1 base remained unmatched. The CDR3 region is CASSEQGYTGELFF. The CDR3 bases are TGTGCCAGCAGTGAACAGGGGTACACCGGGGAGCTGTTTTTT.

V gene TRBV4-3 combines with J gene TRBJ2-3; possibly TRBD2 for D (5 bases). The CDR3 totals 16 residues. Trimming stripped 0 bases from V and 4 bases from J, with 14 bases between. CDR1 and CDR2 from the germline V gene are LGHNA and YSLEER. The CDR3 is CASSQDLLAGPDTQYF. The CDR3 DNA follows: TGCGCCAGCAGCCAAGACCTTTTGGCGGGCCCAGATACGCAGTATTTT.

CDR3: CASSRPGQQNTQYF. CDR3 DNA: TGTGCCAGCAGTAGACCGGGACAGCAAAATACGCAGTATTTT. This rearrangement joins TRBV6-2 or TRBV6-3 to TRBJ2-3; 7 bases line up with TRBD1. Germline V lookup: CDR1 MNHEY, CDR2 SVGEGT. The CDR3 loop spans 14 amino acids. The J segment lost 7 bases and the V segment lost 5 bases, leaving 9 bases of the junction unmatched.

The rearrangement uses TRBV3-1 (or the pseudogene TRBV3-2) and TRBJ1-3; 8 bases fit TRBD1. This CDR3 contains 18 residues. Germline CDR1 reads LGHDT; CDR2 reads YNNKEL (reference sequence). J lost 2 bases, V lost 4 bases, and 13 bases had no gene match. This chain's CDR3 is CASSRYQTDRGTGNTIYF. CDR3 DNA: TGTGCCAGCAGCCGATACCAAACCGACAGGGGCACTGGAAACACCATATATTTT.

This rearrangement joins TRBV6-1 to TRBJ2-6; 8 bases agree with TRBD2. The length of the CDR3 is 17 residues. J lost 1 base, V lost 4 bases, and 6 bases had no gene match. Germline loops: CDR1 MNHNS, CDR2 SASEGT. The CDR3 nucleotides are TGTGCCAGCAGTGGGGCGGGAGGAGCTTCTGGGGCCAACGTCCTGACTTTC. It specifies CASSGAGGASGANVLTF.

This sequence joins TRBV5-8 and TRBJ2-7; D perhaps matches TRBD2 (6 bases). CDR1 and CDR2 from the germline V gene are SGHTS and YDEGEE. The CDR3 runs to 15 residues. V lost 0 bases, J lost 2 bases, and 12 bases lay in between. Written as DNA, the CDR3 is TGTGCCAGCAGCTTGGGTCGGGACTTAACCTACGAGCAGTACTTC. This translates into CASSLGRDLTYEQYF. Looking up the rest from reference TRBV5-8 and TRBJ2-7 gives the full variable domain: EAGVTQSPTHLIKTRGQQATLRCSPISGHTSVYWYQQALGLGLQFLLWYDEGEERNRGNFPPRFSGRQFPNYSSELNVNALELEDSALYLCASSLGRDLTYEQYFGPGTRLTVT.

The V call is TRBV7-9, the J call TRBJ1-2; 8 bases fit TRBD1. Germline loops: CDR1 SEHNR, CDR2 FQNEAQ (reference sequence). The CDR3 totals 18 residues. With 6 bases clipped from V and 4 bases from J, the junction kept 19 bases outside the gene matches. The CDR3 here is CASRPPGGRGPRGYGYTF. CDR3 nucleotides: TGTGCCAGCAGGCCCCCTGGGGGCAGGGGGCCGCGGGGCTATGGCTACACCTTC.

CDR3 sequence (DNA): TGTGCCAGCAGCACTGGACAGATAAGCTCTGGGGCCAACGTCCTGACTTTC. This translates into CASSTGQISSGANVLTF. The chain is built from TRBV9 and TRBJ2-6; D may be TRBD1 (6 bases). V dropped 4 bases and J dropped 0 bases, with 14 bases sitting between them. In germline, CDR1 is SGDLS, CDR2 YYNGEE. This CDR3 is 17 amino acids long. The full variable domain, completed using reference TRBV9 and TRBJ2-6, is DSGVTQTPKHLITATGQRVTLRCSPRSGDLSVYWYQQSLDQGLQFLIQYYNGEERAKGNILERFSAQQFPDLHSELNLSSLELGDSALYFCASSTGQISSGANVLTFGAGSRLTVL.

This sequence joins TRBV18 and TRBJ1-3; 8 bases are a match to TRBD1. This CDR3 comprises 16 residues. Losses at the gene ends were 3 bases for V and 0 bases for J; bases not matched to a gene: 4. Germline values: CDR1 KGHSH, CDR2 LQKENI. The CDR3 region is CASSPGTGSSGNTIYF. CDR3 DNA: TGTGCCAGCTCACCGGGGACAGGATCCTCTGGAAACACCATATATTTT.

The V call is TRBV27, the J call TRBJ2-3, with D possibly TRBD2 on 6 matching bases. There are 17 residues in the CDR3. The germline gives CDR1 MNHEY, CDR2 SMNVEV (reference sequence). Trimming took off 8 bases at V and 0 bases at J, with 21 bases between the two ends. Here the CDR3 DNA reads TGTGCCAGCCTCAGCGGGCAAGAGGGGCCTAGCACAGATACGCAGTATTTT. Translated, it gives CASLSGQEGPSTDTQYF.